This entry lists 7 T cell receptor delta chains sequenced from one sample in a study of γδ T cells in repeated Plasmodium falciparum infection. TCRdb applied CATT to the multiplex PCR reads for clone calling. The sample consists of approximately 93,000 delta-chain clones, over 0.9% of them appearing once. Bulk repertoires came from Vgamma9/Vdelta2+ or Vdelta2-negative gammadelta T cells flow-sorted from PBMC. Sequencing was performed on gamma-delta T cells from blood. These receptors were obtained from a pool of human donors (malaria-infected and uninfected, not separated).

In its sample, this clone was seen a few times. TCRdb shows a much larger clone's protein in place of this DNA's translation, and the two differ at residue 17, likely through a read error; the protein shown is translated from the DNA. The gene calls are TRDV2 and TRDJ1; D might be TRDD3 (5 bases). The J gene, not given by TCRdb, was assigned here from a germline match of the nucleotide sequence. This CDR3 contains 20 residues. Germline assignment: CDR1 GEAIGNYY and CDR2 EKD. In nucleotides, the CDR3 is TGTGCCTGTGACACCATCCTGGCCAGCCCCCAAAACTACTACGGCGATACACTCATCTTT. Encoded protein: CACDTILASPQNYYGDTLIF.

This clone came up a few times. CDR3 nucleotides: TGTGCTCTTGGGGAACTAGTTATCCGGGGACGGGTGGTGTACGCTGAGAAGTACACCGATAAACTCATCTTT. Translated: CALGELVIRGRVVYAEKYTDKLIF. V is TRDV1 and J is TRDJ1; weak D call: TRDD3 (5 bases). TCRdb supplies no J gene; here it was assigned by aligning the nucleotide sequence to germline. Germline V gene lookup returns CDR1 TSWWSYY and CDR2 QGS. Trimming pared 0 bases from V and 0 bases from J, leaving 35 bases between. This CDR3 has 24 residues.

A note on this clone: A read error likely explains why the TCRdb protein, taken from a much larger clone, differs from this DNA's translation at residue 13; the protein shown is translated from the DNA. The genes are TRDV1 and TRDJ1, with TRDD3 matching 9 bases. TCRdb is silent on the J gene; assignment here came from matching the DNA to germline. This CDR3 comprises 21 residues. The J segment lost 0 bases and the V segment lost 7 bases, leaving 24 bases of the junction unmatched. The germline CDR1 and CDR2 sequences are TSWWSYY and QGS. The CDR3 coding sequence is TGTGCTCTTGTGGTTACCATTACTGGGGGACTCCAGCGCACGTACACCGATAAACTCATCTTT. It is translated as CALVVTITGGLQRTYTDKLIF.

This clone was seen repeatedly, ten times or more. The protein that TCRdb holds for this DNA derives from a much larger clone and differs from the translated DNA at residue 9, which likely indicates a read error; the protein shown here is translated from the DNA. V and J are TRDV3 and TRDJ1; the match to TRDD2 covers 8 bases. Unmatched junction bases numbered 24, after V lost 1 base and J lost 2 bases. This CDR3 contains 20 residues. Germline values: CDR1 TVYSNPD, CDR2 GDNSRS (reference sequence). The chain's CDR3 is CAFTGLPISVSPRTTDKLIF. The CDR3 DNA is TGTGCCTTTACTGGCCTTCCTATTAGCGTTAGCCCAAGAACGACCGATAAACTCATCTTT.

This clone was seen a handful of times. A much more abundant neighbour one base away suggests this may be a read error. This chain uses TRDV1 with TRDJ1; 10 positions match TRDD3. This CDR3 has 21 amino acids. Per germline, CDR1 TSWWSYY and CDR2 QGS. The chain's CDR3 is CALGERGSAFQMGDTGDKPIF. DNA for the CDR3: TGTGCTCTTGGGGAAAGGGGCTCGGCCTTCCAAATGGGGGATACCGGCGATAAACCCATCTTT.

This clone has just a few counts. This DNA's translation and the protein TCRdb lists, from a much larger clone, do not match at residue 13, likely due to a read error; the protein shown is translated from the DNA. The V gene is TRDV1, the J gene TRDJ1; D possibly corresponds to TRDD3 (5 bases). The J gene, left out of TCRdb, was set here by checking the DNA against germline. CDR3 length: 19 residues. The V gene lost 7 bases and the J gene lost 4 bases, with 31 bases spanning the gap. Per germline, CDR1 TSWWSYY and CDR2 QGS. Here the CDR3 reads CALALPPLYGTELIDKLIF. CDR3 DNA: TGTGCTCTTGCCCTCCCACCCTTATACGGGACTGAGCTTATCGATAAACTCATCTTT.

With respect to this clone: This likely reflects a read error, since a far larger clone is one base away. The sample holds other DNA sequences that translate to the same CDR3. The chain joins TRDV1 to TRDJ1; D possibly corresponds to TRDD3 (6 bases). No J gene was available from TCRdb, and it was assigned here by a germline match of the DNA. The germline V gene has CDR1 TSWWSYY and CDR2 QGS. The ends were cut back, 4 bases at V and 3 bases at J, with 30 bases in the middle. This CDR3 is built from 20 residues. The CDR3 DNA is TGTGCTCTTGGGGGACGGAGCTGGGGAATACGCGTTGTTTGGGCCGATAAACTCATCTTT. The encoded protein is CALGGRSWGIRVVWADKLIF.